This TCR beta chain appears in the sequencing data of a study of blood T cell repertoires in COVID-19. Study as a whole: The study drew acute and convalescent COVID-19 samples from the United States, Italy and Spain.

V trimming: 1 base; J trimming: 3 bases; junction bases outside the gene matches: 3. Germline-derived CDR1 and CDR2 are SGHNT and YYREEE (reference sequence). The CDR3 consists of 15 residues. Here immunoSEQ multiplex PCR was the method, and the copy in TCRdb shows in-frame clones only, minus some. Seen here are over 85,000 clones, about 90% observed once, and the top ten hold roughly 8.3%. Material for sequencing was peripheral blood. This sequence originates from a woman aged 70-85 years with acute or convalescent COVID-19. The chain links TRBV5-4 to TRBJ2-7, with TRBD2 matching 11 bases. The CDR3 DNA follows: TGTGCCAGCAGCTTGACTAGCGGGAGTATCTACGAGCAGTACTTC. This codes for CASSLTSGSIYEQYF.